These 23 T cell receptor beta chains originate from one sample sequenced in a study of blood T cell repertoires in COVID-19. The data were produced by immunoSEQ multiplex PCR, yet TCRdb's version contains in-frame clones alone and is incomplete. The sample consists of roughly 150,000 clones, around 89% of them appearing once. The source material was peripheral blood. The receptors here all came from a human donor in a cohort sampled during active COVID-19.

The CDR3 protein is CASSPPESLNTGELFF. CDR3 DNA: TGTGCCAGCAGCCCTCCCGAGTCCCTAAACACCGGGGAGCTGTTTTTT. The chain joins TRBV11-3 to TRBJ2-2; D ambiguous. Deletions cut 5 bases from V and 2 bases from J, with 15 bases between. The CDR3 runs 16 residues. Germline assignment: CDR1 SGHNT and CDR2 YENEEA.

The chain is built from TRBV5-1 and TRBJ1-6; 9 bases match TRBD1. CDR1 is SGHRS and CDR2 is YFSETQ in the germline V gene. The CDR3 consists of 16 residues. Trimming at V came to 2 bases and at J to 7 bases, leaving 7 bases not matched to a gene. DNA for the CDR3: TGCGCCAGCAGCTTTCAAACCGGGACAGGGAATTCACCCCTCCACTTT. Translation: CASSFQTGTGNSPLHF.

The chain uses TRBV5-4 and TRBJ2-2; TRBD2 matches at 8 bases. The V gene's germline CDR1 is SGHNT and CDR2 YYREEE (reference sequence). The V segment lost 7 bases and the J segment 0 bases; nucleotides outside the gene matches: 2. The CDR3 has 14 residues. The CDR3 loop is CASREGANTGELFF. The CDR3 bases are TGTGCCAGCCGGGAGGGCGCGAACACCGGGGAGCTGTTTTTT.

The chain is built from TRBV4-2 and TRBJ1-5; D unresolved. Trimming removed 0 bases at V and 0 bases at J, with 15 bases between. The CDR3 runs 18 residues. Germline V gene sequence: CDR1 LGHNA, CDR2 YNFKEQ. In nucleotides, the CDR3 is TGTGCCAGCAGCCAAGATAGAAGAACAGACAATAGCAATCAGCCCCAGCATTTT. Protein sequence: CASSQDRRTDNSNQPQHF.

V and J are TRBV6-4 and TRBJ2-1; possible D gene TRBD2, 7 bases. The CDR3 has 15 residues. Deletions cut 0 bases from V and 4 bases from J, with 10 bases between. Germline V gene data show CDR1 as MRHNA and CDR2 as SNTAGT. The CDR3 sequence is CASSDSRGGYNEQFF. CDR3 coding DNA: TGTGCCAGCAGTGACTCGAGGGGGGGTTACAATGAGCAGTTCTTC.

V gene TRBV5-1 combines with J gene TRBJ1-1, with 8 positions matching TRBD1. The germline CDR1 and CDR2 sequences are SGHRS and YFSETQ. CDR3 length: 14 residues. After removal of 3 bases from V and 4 bases from J, the junction contained 5 bases not matched to a gene. The chain's CDR3 is CASSSMTGVTEAFF. The DNA of the CDR3 is TGCGCCAGCAGCTCGATGACAGGGGTCACTGAAGCTTTCTTT.

DNA for the CDR3: TGTGCCAGCAGCTTACCCACTACTGAAGCTTTCTTT. Translating it yields CASSLPTTEAFF. The chain recombines TRBV7-9 with TRBJ1-1; no definite D call. Per the germline V gene, CDR1 is SEHNR and CDR2 is FQNEAQ (reference sequence). V was trimmed by 2 bases and J by 5 bases, leaving 6 bases between them. The CDR3 contains 12 residues. The full variable domain, rest sourced from reference TRBV7-9 and TRBJ1-1, is DTGVSQNPRHKITKRGQNVTFRCDPISEHNRLYWYRQTLGQGPEFLTYFQNEAQLEKSRLLSDRFSAERPKGSFSTLEIQRTEQGDSAMYLCASSLPTTEAFFGQGTRLTVV.

The chain uses TRBV9 and TRBJ1-1; 7 positions match TRBD1. The germline CDR1 and CDR2 sequences are SGDLS and YYNGEE. With V trimmed by 4 bases and J by 5 bases, 8 bases remained unmatched. The CDR3 consists of 14 residues. This CDR3 reads CASSSRGIGTEAFF. The CDR3 DNA is TGTGCCAGCAGCTCCAGGGGGATAGGGACTGAAGCTTTCTTT.

The chain has TRBV5-8 and TRBJ2-7; 9 bases agree with TRBD1. The CDR3 contains 15 residues. The germline V gene has CDR1 SGHTS and CDR2 YDEGEE. The V and J ends lost 1 base and 2 bases, in that order; junction bases with no gene match: 4. CDR3 sequence (DNA): TGTGCCAGCAGCTTGTTCGGGACAGGGACCTACGAGCAGTACTTC. Its translation: CASSLFGTGTYEQYF.

The rearrangement uses TRBV7-3 and TRBJ2-2; tentatively, D is TRBD1 (6 bases). The V end lost 2 bases, the J end lost 7 bases, and 17 bases lay between the germline ends. This CDR3 contains 16 residues. CDR1 and CDR2 from the germline V gene are SGHTA and FQGTGA. The CDR3 is CASSLEARGLDGELFF. CDR3 coding DNA: TGTGCCAGCAGCTTAGAGGCCAGGGGTCTGGACGGGGAGCTGTTTTTT.

This clone appeared once. This chain joins TRBV5-5 and TRBJ2-6, with 9 bases identical to TRBD1. V gave up 5 bases and J gave up 4 bases; unmatched junction bases: 13. The CDR3 has 18 amino acids. The V gene's germline CDR1 is SGHKS and CDR2 YYEKEE (reference sequence). CDR3 residues: CASRHVLQGALGANVLTF. CDR3 coding DNA: TGTGCCAGCAGACATGTACTACAGGGGGCGCTAGGGGCCAACGTCCTGACTTTC.

The chain is built from TRBV29-1 and TRBJ2-2, with D tentatively TRBD1 (6 bases). The germline V gene has CDR1 SQVTM and CDR2 ANQGSEA. This CDR3 has 15 residues. The germline V and J ends were trimmed by 4 bases and 5 bases, with 17 bases remaining between them. CDR3 in amino acids: CSVVRDTILTGELFF. The CDR3, as DNA: TGCAGCGTTGTACGGGACACGATACTTACCGGGGAGCTGTTTTTT.

This clone turned up a few times. This rearrangement joins TRBV6-5 to TRBJ1-1; D remains ambiguous. Germline V gene data show CDR1 as MNHEY and CDR2 as SVGAGI. V gave up 0 bases and J gave up 8 bases, with 16 bases separating them. This CDR3 spans 15 amino acids. DNA for the CDR3: TGTGCCAGCAGTTACTCGATAACGAGCCCCCGAGAAGCTTTCTTT. Its translation is CASSYSITSPREAFF.

The CDR3 protein is CASSFPTGATNEKLFF. The CDR3 bases are TGTGCCAGCAGCTTCCCGACAGGGGCAACTAATGAAAAACTGTTTTTT. The chain combines TRBV11-2 with TRBJ1-4, with TRBD1 matching over 8 bases. Per the germline V gene, CDR1 is SGHAT and CDR2 is FQNNGV. The CDR3 runs to 16 residues. Trimming at V came to 3 bases and at J to 0 bases, leaving 3 bases not matched to a gene.

This chain links TRBV4-2 with TRBJ2-1; D possibly corresponds to TRBD1 (6 bases). V was shortened by 0 bases and J by 2 bases, with 14 bases between the two germline ends. There are 17 residues in the CDR3. The germline gives CDR1 LGHNA, CDR2 YNFKEQ. CDR3 sequence: CASSQDDRFGPYNEQFF. CDR3 bases: TGTGCCAGCAGCCAAGATGACAGGTTTGGGCCCTACAATGAGCAGTTCTTC.

This clone is a singleton in its sample. The CDR3 nucleotides read TGTGCCAGCAGTTCCGGGAACCAAGAGACCCAGTACTTC. This encodes CASSSGNQETQYF. This chain links TRBV11-3 with TRBJ2-5; a possible D gene is TRBD2 (5 bases). The CDR3 contains 13 residues. Germline loops: CDR1 SGHNT, CDR2 YENEEA. V lost 6 bases, J lost 0 bases, and 8 bases lay in between.

A single count supports this clone. The chain recombines TRBV12-3 or TRBV12-4 with TRBJ1-2; D may be TRBD1 (5 bases). Trimming took 3 bases from V and 5 from J, leaving 10 bases between them. The CDR3 sequence is 13 residues long. CDR3 protein: CASSFDSRYGYTF. DNA of the CDR3: TGTGCCAGCAGTTTCGACAGCAGGTATGGCTACACCTTC.

In its sample, this clone was seen once. The V gene is TRBV11-2, the J gene TRBJ2-2, with 9 nucleotides matching TRBD2. The germline V gene encodes CDR1 SGHAT and CDR2 FQNNGV. CDR3 size: 16 residues. The V gene end was trimmed by 0 bases and the J gene end by 6 bases; junction bases not matched to a gene: 5. The CDR3 coding sequence is TGTGCCAGCAGCTTAGATAGAGCGGGGGGACCCGGGGAGCTGTTTTTT. Amino acid sequence: CASSLDRAGGPGELFF.

The CDR3 is CASSLAGGSTDTQYF. In nucleotides, the CDR3 is TGTGCCAGCAGCTTGGCCGGGGGTAGCACAGATACGCAGTATTTT. This sequence joins TRBV5-4 and TRBJ2-3, with D perhaps TRBD2 (6 bases). The germline V gene has CDR1 SGHNT and CDR2 YYREEE (reference sequence). The CDR3 consists of 15 residues. V lost 0 bases and J lost 0, with 8 bases in between.

The V and J genes are TRBV12-3 or TRBV12-4 and TRBJ2-3, with 7 bases identical to TRBD1. This CDR3 has 13 amino acids. The trim removed 4 bases at V and 3 bases at J, leaving 1 base unmatched. In DNA, the CDR3 is TGTGCCAGCAGTTCGGGACAGACAGATACGCAGTATTTT. As protein: CASSSGQTDTQYF.

The rearrangement uses TRBV3-1 (or the pseudogene TRBV3-2) and TRBJ1-2; D is ambiguous. Germline CDR1 LGHDT, CDR2 YNNKEL (reference sequence). This CDR3 is 14 amino acids long. Trimming took 4 bases from V and 2 from J, leaving 11 bases between them. The CDR3 reads CASSPQQQNYGYTF. DNA of the CDR3: TGTGCCAGCAGCCCCCAACAACAGAACTATGGCTACACCTTC.

V gene TRBV6-5 combines with J gene TRBJ2-7; D might be TRBD1 (6 bases). This CDR3 region has 14 residues. Trimming shortened V by 2 bases and J by 5 bases, and 13 bases separated the two germline ends. Germline values: CDR1 MNHEY, CDR2 SVGAGI. For the CDR3, the DNA is TGTGCCAGCAGTTACGATCAGGGGTGGAACGAGCAGTACTTC. It encodes CASSYDQGWNEQYF.

The CDR3 spells CASSWPGGDDGYTF. The DNA for the CDR3 is TGTGCCAGCAGCTGGCCAGGGGGCGACGATGGCTACACCTTC. V is TRBV5-6 and J is TRBJ1-2, with TRBD1 identical over 8 bases. Germline trimming cut 3 bases from V and 6 bases from J; bases unmatched to any gene: 7. The germline CDR1 and CDR2 sequences are SGHDT and YYEEEE. The CDR3 is 14 residues long.